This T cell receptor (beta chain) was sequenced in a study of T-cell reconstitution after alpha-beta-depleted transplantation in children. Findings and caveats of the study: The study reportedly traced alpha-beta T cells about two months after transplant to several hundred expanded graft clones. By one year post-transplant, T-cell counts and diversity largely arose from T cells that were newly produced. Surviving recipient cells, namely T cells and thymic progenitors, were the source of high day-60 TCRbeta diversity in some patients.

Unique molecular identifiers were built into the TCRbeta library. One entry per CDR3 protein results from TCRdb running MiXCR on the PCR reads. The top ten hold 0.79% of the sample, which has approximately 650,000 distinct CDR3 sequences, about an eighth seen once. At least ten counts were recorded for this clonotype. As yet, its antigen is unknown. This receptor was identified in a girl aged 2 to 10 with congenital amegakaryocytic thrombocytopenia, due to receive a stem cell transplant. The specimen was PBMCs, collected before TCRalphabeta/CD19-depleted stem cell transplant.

Written as DNA, the CDR3 is TGCAGTGCTACCGAGGGGCGGGAGTGGAATGAGCAGTTCTTC. Translated: CSATEGREWNEQFF. The rearrangement joins TRBV20-1 to TRBJ2-1, with 7 bases matching TRBD2. Germline CDR1 DFQATT, CDR2 SNEGSKA (reference sequence). The CDR3 runs to 14 residues. With V trimmed by 4 bases and J by 7 bases, 10 bases remained unmatched.